This entry lists 6 T cell receptor beta chains sequenced from one sample in a study of blood T cell repertoires in COVID-19. Here immunoSEQ multiplex PCR was the method, and the copy in TCRdb shows in-frame clones only, minus some. Of approximately 170,000 clones detected, 89% appear once; the ten largest clones hold more than 0.75%. Input material: PBMCs or T cells enriched from blood (not recorded which). All receptors derive from a woman aged 18-30 years who had recovered from COVID-19.

A single count supports this clone. The chain is built from TRBV4-1 and TRBJ2-7; 9 bases map to TRBD2. Germline values: CDR1 MGHRA, CDR2 YSYEKL. The CDR3 is 16 residues long. Losses at the gene ends were 1 base for V and 0 bases for J; bases not matched to a gene: 4. This CDR3 is CASSQGGGRASYEQYF. The CDR3 nucleotides are TGCGCCAGCAGCCAAGGTGGCGGGAGGGCCTCCTACGAGCAGTACTTC.

This chain links TRBV30 with TRBJ2-6, with D possibly TRBD2 on 6 matching bases. The CDR3 contains 15 residues. Germline CDR1 reads GTSNPN; CDR2 reads SVGIG (reference sequence). Deletions cut 2 bases from V and 0 bases from J, with 8 bases between. The CDR3 spells CAWSQGLSGANVLTF. CDR3 DNA: TGTGCCTGGAGTCAGGGACTCTCTGGGGCCAACGTCCTGACTTTC.

Here the CDR3 reads CASSWGRGADTQYF. In DNA, the CDR3 is TGTGCCAGCAGTTGGGGGAGGGGGGCAGATACGCAGTATTTT. The V call is TRBV27, the J call TRBJ2-3; D is perhaps TRBD2 (7 bases). V lost 4 bases and J lost 4, with 12 bases in between. The CDR3 contains 14 residues. Germline V gene sequence: CDR1 MNHEY, CDR2 SMNVEV (reference sequence).

CDR3: CASSSPASGSTDTQYF. The DNA of the CDR3 is TGCGCCAGCAGCTCCCCCGCCTCGGGGAGCACAGATACGCAGTATTTT. The V call is TRBV5-1, the J call TRBJ2-3, with D possibly being TRBD2 (5 bases). The CDR3 extends over 16 amino acids. Trimming shortened V by 3 bases and J by 0 bases, and 14 bases separated the two germline ends. Germline V gene sequence: CDR1 SGHRS, CDR2 YFSETQ.

The J gene is TRBJ1-2, the V gene TRBV6-5, with 8 bases fitting TRBD1. The CDR3 has 13 residues. Germline lookup yields CDR1 MNHEY and CDR2 SVGAGI. Trimming took 6 bases from V and 4 from J; bases not matched to a gene: 4. CDR3 bases: TGTGCCAGCAGCCCACAGGGGGGCTATGGCTACACCTTC. Its protein is CASSPQGGYGYTF.

This chain uses TRBV19 with TRBJ1-5, with D maybe TRBD1 (6 bases). V lost 10 bases to trimming and J lost 1 base, with 11 bases between them. CDR3 length: 13 amino acids. Germline lookup yields CDR1 LNHDA and CDR2 SQIVND (reference sequence). CDR3 bases: TGTGCCACTTCCGGGACAAGCAATCAGCCCCAGCATTTT. It yields the protein CATSGTSNQPQHF.